Described below is a single T cell receptor beta chain sequence and its context. Participants' reported clinical history set cohort assignment. Germline V CDR1 and CDR2: MNHEY, SVGAGI. This CDR3 is 13 amino acids long. The J segment lost 2 bases and the V segment lost 11 bases, leaving 4 bases of the junction unmatched. The data are from a study of blood T cell repertoires in COVID-19. The assay was immunoSEQ multiplex PCR, and TCRdb's table has in-frame clones only and misses some. Here the sample spans about 240,000 clones, roughly 89% being singletons. Source material: PBMCs or T cells enriched from blood (not recorded which). This receptor was identified in a young woman who had recovered from COVID-19. The J gene is TRBJ2-2, the V gene TRBV6-5; 8 positions match TRBD1. CDR3 nucleotides: TGTGCCGGAGGGACAGGAAACACCGGGGAGCTGTTTTTT. Translating it yields CAGGTGNTGELFF.